Listed below are T cell receptor beta chains from one sample, sequenced in a study of T cells in Graves' hyperthyroidism and ophthalmopathy. TCRdb recomputed calls from the multiplex PCR reads with MiXCR, one row per CDR3 protein. The sample consists of 600,000 or so distinct CDR3 sequences, 13% to 15% of them appearing once. Sequenced input: blood. All receptors derive from a woman between 45 and 60 years old with Graves' ophthalmopathy. Both conserved end residues are part of each CDR3. A D gene is named only where the DNA matches it firmly. The size of a clone is reported for some rows only, either as once, few or many, or as a class for expanded clones.

J	V	size	D	DNA	CDR3
TRBJ1-1	TRBV27	.	TRBD1	TGTGCCAGCAGTTTATCCCAGGGGGCTCTGAACACTGAAGCTTTCTTT	CASSLSQGALNTEAFF
TRBJ2-1	TRBV4-3	many	TRBD2	TGCGCCAGCAGCCAAGCCGGGAGGGCCTACAATGAGCAGTTCTTC	CASSQAGRAYNEQFF
TRBJ2-2	TRBV11-3	many	.	TGTGCCAGCAGCTTTAGAGAAGATCACACCGGGGAGCTGTTTTTT	CASSFREDHTGELFF
TRBJ1-5	TRBV6-1	many	TRBD1	TGTGCCAGCAGTGAAGCGGGGACAGGGAGGCGTTCCAATCAGCCCCAGCATTTT	CASSEAGTGRRSNQPQHF
TRBJ1-2	TRBV27	.	TRBD1	TGTGCCAGCAGTTTACGTAGGACAGGGGCATATGGCTACACCTTC	CASSLRRTGAYGYTF
TRBJ2-3	TRBV28	many	TRBD1	TGTGCCAGCAGTTTTCTTTCGGGACAGGGTCCAGATACGCAGTATTTT	CASSFLSGQGPDTQYF
TRBJ2-1	TRBV5-1	.	TRBD1	TGCGCCAGCAGCTGGGCCCCGGGGACAGGCGGCTTGGGGGGTGAGCAGTTCTTC	CASSWAPGTGGLGGEQFF
TRBJ1-5	TRBV20-1	.	.	TGCAGTGCTAGAACCGACAGGAATCAGCCCCAGCATTTT	CSARTDRNQPQHF
TRBJ2-1	TRBV18	many	.	TGTGCCAGCTCAGCCCCCTCGGTGGGGCTGAATGAGCAGTTCTTC	CASSAPSVGLNEQFF
TRBJ1-2	TRBV28	many	TRBD1	TGTGCCAGCAGCCTAGACAGGGTGCCTTATGGCTACACCTTC	CASSLDRVPYGYTF
TRBJ2-5	TRBV9	.	.	TGTGCCAGCAGCCCCCCCGGGCCAGAGACCCAGTACTTC	CASSPPGPETQYF
TRBJ2-3	TRBV2	many	TRBD2	TGTGCCAGCAGAAAACGGGCGGGAGCGAGGGATCCAGATACGCAGTATTTT	CASRKRAGARDPDTQYF
TRBJ2-5	TRBV19	few	TRBD1	TGTGCCAGTAGTGTTGGGACAGCCAAAGAGACCCAGTACTTC	CASSVGTAKETQYF
TRBJ2-1	TRBV15	many	.	TGTGCCACCAGCAGCTCCGCGGACATGCCGGGCTTCTCTGCCTACAATGAGCAGTTCTTC	CATSSSADMPGFSAYNEQFF
TRBJ1-4	TRBV28	many	.	TGTGCCAGCAGGCCCAGGTTACGGGAAAAACTGTTTTTT	CASRPRLREKLFF
TRBJ2-5	TRBV20-1	.	TRBD2	TGCAGTGCTAGTGGACTAGCGGGAGTTCGGGGGGGAGAGACCCAGTACTTC	CSASGLAGVRGGETQYF
TRBJ2-3	TRBV28	many	.	TGTGCCAGCAGGCAGCCTAGCACAGATACGCAGTATTTT	CASRQPSTDTQYF
TRBJ2-2	TRBV19	few	TRBD1	TGTGCCAGTAGCGATCAGGGGGCCGGGGAGCTGTTTTTT	CASSDQGAGELFF
TRBJ2-1	TRBV20-1	many	.	TGCAGTGCTAAGACTAGTCTCAATGAGCAGTTCTTC	CSAKTSLNEQFF
TRBJ2-5	TRBV4-3	.	.	TGCGCCAGCAGCCAAGAGGGACGCACCCAAGAGACCCAGTACTTC	CASSQEGRTQETQYF
TRBJ2-5	TRBV7-9	once	TRBD2	TGTGCCAGCACCCATAGGGCTAGCGGCGTGGAGACCCAGTACTTC	CASTHRASGVETQYF
TRBJ1-2	TRBV15	many	.	TGTGCCACCAGCAGAGATATAGGCAGACCAGACTATGGCTACACCTTC	CATSRDIGRPDYGYTF
TRBJ2-5	TRBV15	few	TRBD2	TGTGCCACTACGAGCGGGAGGGCCGGGGAGACCCAGTACTTC	CATTSGRAGETQYF
TRBJ1-3	TRBV7-2	many	.	TGTGCCAGCAGGAAAGACATTTCTGGAAACACCATATATTTT	CASRKDISGNTIYF
TRBJ1-3	TRBV18	few	TRBD1	TGTGCCAGCTCACCCGAGAGACAGGGGAGTCGGCCTGGAAACACCATATATTTT	CASSPERQGSRPGNTIYF
TRBJ2-2	TRBV7-2	many	.	TGTGCCAGCAGCTTAGTCGAGGCCAACACCGGGGAGCTGTTTTTT	CASSLVEANTGELFF
TRBJ2-7	TRBV6-1	many	TRBD1	TGTGCCAGCAGCCTTGCCCCGGGACAGCACTACGAGCAGTACTTC	CASSLAPGQHYEQYF
TRBJ2-7	TRBV28	.	.	TGTGCCAGCAGCCGGCCGGGACACGGGTCGGAGGAGCAGTACTTC	CASSRPGHGSEEQYF
TRBJ1-6	TRBV12-3/TRBV12-4	few	.	TGTGCCAGCAGTTTAAGGGTGAGGGACTCACCCCTCCACTTT	CASSLRVRDSPLHF
TRBJ2-2	TRBV2	many	.	TGTGCCAGCAGTCGGACCCTAAACACCGGGGAGCTGTTTTTT	CASSRTLNTGELFF
TRBJ2-1	TRBV18	many	.	TGTGCCAGCTCACCAATAAGCCAAAATGAGCAGTTCTTC	CASSPISQNEQFF
TRBJ2-7	TRBV6-2/TRBV6-3	few	.	TGTGCCAGCAGTTACGCAGTGGCAGGGATGAGATACGAGCAGTACTTC	CASSYAVAGMRYEQYF
TRBJ1-1	TRBV29-1	many	TRBD1	TGCAGCGTTGCACAGGGGAGGGAAGCTTTCTTT	CSVAQGREAFF
TRBJ2-5	TRBV11-3	many	.	TGTGCCAGCAGCTTATTCCGTTGGGCCGAGACCCAGTACTTC	CASSLFRWAETQYF
TRBJ1-2	TRBV5-1	few	.	TGCGCCAGCAGCTTCTCCGCAGCAAATTATGGCTACACCTTC	CASSFSAANYGYTF
TRBJ2-7	TRBV7-9	many	TRBD2	TGTGCCAGCAGCACAGGACTAGCGGACTACGAGCAGTACTTC	CASSTGLADYEQYF
TRBJ2-1	TRBV20-1	many	TRBD2	TGCAGTGCCAAACTAGCGGGAGGGCCTTTCGTTTACAATGAGCAGTTCTTC	CSAKLAGGPFVYNEQFF
TRBJ2-7	TRBV28	.	TRBD1	TGTGCCAGCAGTCTACAGGGGGTTCGCGAGCAGTACTTC	CASSLQGVREQYF
TRBJ2-7	TRBV9	few	TRBD1	TGTGCCAGCAGCAAAGGGAGGACGGGACAGGGAACCTACGAGCAGTACTTC	CASSKGRTGQGTYEQYF
TRBJ2-3	TRBV28	many	TRBD2	TGTGCCAGCAGCCAAGGACTAGCGGGACACAACACAGATACGCAGTATTTT	CASSQGLAGHNTDTQYF
TRBJ2-1	TRBV29-1	.	.	TGCAGCGTTGGGGGGTACCCTACAATTAGTGAGCAGTTCTTC	CSVGGYPTISEQFF
TRBJ2-7	TRBV12-5	many	TRBD2	TGTGCTAGTGGTTTGGTACGGCGGGGGTCGTACGAGCAGTACTTC	CASGLVRRGSYEQYF
TRBJ1-5	TRBV4-1	many	.	TGCGCCAGCAGCCAAGTTTTCGGGCCGCGGCGTCAGCCCCAGCATTTT	CASSQVFGPRRQPQHF
TRBJ2-1	TRBV30	many	TRBD2	TGTGCCCTCCTCCCGGGACTAGCGATCTACAATGAGCAGTTCTTC	CALLPGLAIYNEQFF
TRBJ2-6	TRBV28	many	.	TGTGCCAGCAGTTTATTCTCACTGACCTCTGGGGCCAACGTCCTGACTTTC	CASSLFSLTSGANVLTF